Following are 13 T cell receptor beta chains from one sample sequenced in a study of PD-1 blockade in classical Hodgkin lymphoma (dated by TCRdb to 2020 to 2022). Library preparation used the immunoSEQ multiplex PCR assay. Entries here come from immuneACCESS through TCRdb and include only in-frame sequences with V and J called. Some clones fail to appear in such tables; in the studies checked, an unresolved V gene covers under half of the shortfall, and the cause of the remainder is unknown. This sample is represented by approximately 70,000 clones; 93% of them were singletons. Roughly 2.6% of the sample rests with the top ten. Per the publication, the time point label means: newly diagnosed, previously untreated cHL patient sample. Sequencing was performed on peripheral blood mononuclear cells (PBMCs). The receptors come from a human donor with classical Hodgkin lymphoma.

The rearrangement uses TRBV28 and TRBJ1-2, with 10 bases identical to TRBD1. After removal of 5 bases from V and 5 bases from J, the junction contained 11 bases not matched to a gene. The CDR3 contains 16 residues. The germline V gene has CDR1 MDHEN and CDR2 SYDVKM. CDR3 bases: TGTGCCAGCAGTCTCACCGGACAGGGGGTTCGATATGGCTACACCTTC. Its protein product is CASSLTGQGVRYGYTF.

The gene calls are TRBV18 and TRBJ1-4; TRBD1 agrees at 9 bases. With V trimmed by 3 bases and J by 4 bases, 0 bases remained unmatched. Germline V gene sequence: CDR1 KGHSH, CDR2 LQKENI. The CDR3 totals 14 residues. The CDR3 DNA follows: TGTGCCAGCTCACCGGGACAGGGTAATGAAAAACTGTTTTTT. It specifies CASSPGQGNEKLFF.

The rearrangement uses TRBV5-6 and TRBJ2-1, with 9 bases fitting TRBD2. Trimming removed 0 bases from V and 6 bases from J; junction bases left unmatched: 4. The CDR3 extends over 15 amino acids. CDR1 SGHDT and CDR2 YYEEEE come from the germline V gene. The CDR3 region is CASSLVSGRFNEQFF. In nucleotides, the CDR3 is TGTGCCAGCAGCTTGGTCAGCGGGAGGTTCAATGAGCAGTTCTTC.

The gene calls are TRBV19 and TRBJ1-1; a weak D match, TRBD1 (5 bases). V was shortened by 4 bases and J by 4 bases, with 10 bases between the two germline ends. Germline assignment: CDR1 LNHDA and CDR2 SQIVND (reference sequence). CDR3 length equals 13 residues. CDR3 in DNA: TGTGCCAGTAGTAGCTCTGGGGCCACTGAAGCTTTCTTT. It specifies CASSSSGATEAFF. The full variable domain, completed using reference TRBV19 and TRBJ1-1, is DGGITQSPKYLFRKEGQNVTLSCEQNLNHDAMYWYRQDPGQGLRLIYYSQIVNDFQKGDIAEGYSVSREKKESFPLTVTSAQKNPTAFYLCASSSSGATEAFFGQGTRLTVV.

The chain carries TRBV9 and TRBJ2-1, with 8 bases fitting TRBD2. The CDR3 is made up of 15 amino acids. Trimming took 0 bases from V and 9 from J; bases not matched to a gene: 8. CDR1 is SGDLS and CDR2 is YYNGEE in the germline V gene. CDR3 coding DNA: TGTGCCAGCAGCGTAGAAAGCGGGAGTCATTTTGAGCAGTTCTTC. Its protein product is CASSVESGSHFEQFF.

The chain carries TRBV18 and TRBJ2-5; the D is unclear. In germline, CDR1 is KGHSH, CDR2 LQKENI. Trimming removed 3 bases from V and 5 bases from J, with 10 bases in between. This CDR3 is 13 amino acids long. The CDR3 loop reads CASSPQKEETQYF. CDR3 DNA: TGTGCCAGCTCACCCCAAAAGGAGGAGACCCAGTACTTC.

V and J are TRBV7-2 and TRBJ1-2, with TRBD1 as a possible D gene (5 bases). Germline V CDR1 and CDR2: SGHTA, FQGNSA. There are 19 residues in the CDR3. Trimming shortened V by 0 bases and J by 5 bases, and 25 bases separated the two germline ends. The chain's CDR3 is CASSLAEGARELSRYGYTF. The CDR3 DNA follows: TGTGCCAGCAGCTTAGCAGAAGGGGCCAGGGAATTGTCGCGTTATGGCTACACCTTC.

The chain employs TRBV10-3 and TRBJ2-1; D may be TRBD1 or TRBD2 (5 bases each). Looked up from germline, CDR1 is ENHRY and CDR2 is SYGVKD. The CDR3 consists of 13 residues. V gave up 3 bases and J gave up 4 bases, with 7 bases separating them. For the CDR3, the DNA is TGTGCCATCAGTGACGGGGCGTACAATGAGCAGTTCTTC. Translation gives CAISDGAYNEQFF.

The chain uses TRBV7-6 and TRBJ1-3; D not certain. Trimming took 3 bases from V and 3 from J, leaving 6 bases between them. This CDR3 is 13 amino acids long. In germline, CDR1 is SGHVS, CDR2 FNYEAQ. The CDR3 DNA follows: TGTGCCAGCAGCTTCTTGGATGGAAACACCATATATTTT. Protein product: CASSFLDGNTIYF.

The V gene is TRBV7-9, the J gene TRBJ1-1, with D possibly matching TRBD1 (5 bases). This CDR3 comprises 13 residues. Germline-derived CDR1 and CDR2 are SEHNR and FQNEAQ (reference sequence). V shed 7 bases and J shed 7 bases, with 16 bases lying between them. CDR3 nucleotide sequence: TGTGCCAGCACTATGGGACCGAGGCTTGAAGCTTTCTTT. Its protein product is CASTMGPRLEAFF.

V usage is TRBV7-2 and J usage is TRBJ2-3; possibly TRBD1 or TRBD2 for D (5 bases each). The ends were cut back, 1 base at V and 5 bases at J, with 7 bases in the middle. Germline V gene data show CDR1 as SGHTA and CDR2 as FQGNSA. CDR3 length equals 13 residues. The CDR3 sequence: CASSLGGKDTQYF. CDR3 DNA: TGTGCCAGCAGCTTAGGGGGGAAAGATACGCAGTATTTT.

The chain is built from TRBV21-1 and TRBJ1-1; the table's D call, TRBD1, has no DNA check behind it. TRBV21-1 is marked as a pseudogene. This CDR3 comprises 15 residues. CDR3 bases: TGTGCCAGCAGCAAAGAACAGGGTGATGACACTGAAGCTTTCTTT. It is translated as CASSKEQGDDTEAFF.

Here the CDR3 DNA reads TGCGCCAGCAGCCAAGGAGGCGGGATCGGCGGCGAGCAGTACTTC. This encodes CASSQGGGIGGEQYF. The genes are TRBV4-1 and TRBJ2-7; a possible D gene is TRBD2 (6 bases). The CDR3 contains 15 residues. Germline assignment: CDR1 MGHRA and CDR2 YSYEKL. Trimming cost V 1 base and J 6 bases, with 16 bases left between them.